A selection of T cell receptor beta chains follows, all from one sample in a study of blood T cell repertoires in COVID-19. Measured with immunoSEQ multiplex PCR; TCRdb has only the in-frame clones, and not every one. The profile shows approximately 130,000 clones, about 75% of them singletons. What was sequenced was peripheral blood. Receptors were obtained from a man older than 75 with acute or convalescent COVID-19. The CDR3 runs from the conserved cysteine through the conserved F or W. Each record gives: CDR3 DNA, CDR3 protein, clone size, J gene, V gene, D gene. The D gene is left open where the match is weak. The size of a clone is reported for some rows only, either as once, few or many, or as a class for expanded clones.

cdr3_nt: TGTGCCAGCAGCCAAGATTGGGCAGGGCGAGGCTACACCTTC
cdr3_aa: CASSQDWAGRGYTF
clone_size: once
j_call: TRBJ1-2
v_call: TRBV3-1/TRBV3-2
d_call: .

cdr3_nt: TGCGCCAGCACCCCCCTAGCGGGGGCTTACAATGAGCAGTTCTTC
cdr3_aa: CASTPLAGAYNEQFF
clone_size: .
j_call: TRBJ2-1
v_call: TRBV5-1
d_call: TRBD2

cdr3_nt: TGCAGCGCCGGGGGGGGGCAAGAGACCCAGTACTTC
cdr3_aa: CSAGGGQETQYF
clone_size: .
j_call: TRBJ2-5
v_call: TRBV29-1
d_call: TRBD2

cdr3_nt: TGCGCCAGCAGCTTGGTGGGAGGCGAGCAGTACTTC
cdr3_aa: CASSLVGGEQYF
clone_size: .
j_call: TRBJ2-7
v_call: TRBV5-1
d_call: .

cdr3_nt: TGTGCCAGCAGTGAAAGGGGACTAGCGGGGGGCTCCTACGAGCAGTACTTC
cdr3_aa: CASSERGLAGGSYEQYF
clone_size: once
j_call: TRBJ2-7
v_call: TRBV2
d_call: TRBD2

cdr3_nt: TGTGCCAGCAGTTTACAGGGGGCGGACACCGGGGAGCTGTTTTTT
cdr3_aa: CASSLQGADTGELFF
clone_size: .
j_call: TRBJ2-2
v_call: TRBV6-1
d_call: TRBD1

cdr3_nt: TGCGCCAGCAGCCAAGGAGTTTCGGCGGGGGCCTTTAGCACAGATACGCAGTATTTT
cdr3_aa: CASSQGVSAGAFSTDTQYF
clone_size: few
j_call: TRBJ2-3
v_call: TRBV4-3
d_call: .

cdr3_nt: TGTGCCAGTAGTATTTCGGGTCGTCAGACTGAAGCTTTCTTT
cdr3_aa: CASSISGRQTEAFF
clone_size: .
j_call: TRBJ1-1
v_call: TRBV19
d_call: .

cdr3_nt: TGTGCCAGCAGCAAACCGCCGGGGACCTACGAGCAGTACTTC
cdr3_aa: CASSKPPGTYEQYF
clone_size: .
j_call: TRBJ2-7
v_call: TRBV21-1
d_call: .

cdr3_nt: TGTGCCAGCAGCTTAGGTAGCGGGGGGGCCAAGTTCTTC
cdr3_aa: CASSLGSGGAKFF
clone_size: once
j_call: TRBJ2-1
v_call: TRBV11-3
d_call: TRBD2

cdr3_nt: TGTGCCAGCAGTGAAGAGGGGAGCGGGGGCCTGGGTAAAGAGACCCAGTACTTC
cdr3_aa: CASSEEGSGGLGKETQYF
clone_size: .
j_call: TRBJ2-5
v_call: TRBV6-1
d_call: TRBD2

cdr3_nt: TGTGCCACGGGGACGGGGGCCTACGAGCAGTACTTC
cdr3_aa: CATGTGAYEQYF
clone_size: .
j_call: TRBJ2-7
v_call: TRBV19
d_call: .